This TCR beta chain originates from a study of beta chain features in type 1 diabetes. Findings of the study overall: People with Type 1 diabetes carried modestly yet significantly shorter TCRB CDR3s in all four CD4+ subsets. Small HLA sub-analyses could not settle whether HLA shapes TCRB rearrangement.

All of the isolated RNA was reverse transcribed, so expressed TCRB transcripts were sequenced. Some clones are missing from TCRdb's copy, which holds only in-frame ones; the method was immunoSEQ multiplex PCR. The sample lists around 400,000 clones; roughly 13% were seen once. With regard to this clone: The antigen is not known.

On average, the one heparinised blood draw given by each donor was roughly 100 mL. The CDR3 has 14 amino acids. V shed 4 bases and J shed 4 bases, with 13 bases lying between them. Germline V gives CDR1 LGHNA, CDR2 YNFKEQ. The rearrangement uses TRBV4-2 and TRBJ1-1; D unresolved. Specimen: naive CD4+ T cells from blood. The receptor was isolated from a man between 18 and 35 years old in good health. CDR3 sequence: CASSRTGGGTEAFF. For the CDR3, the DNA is TGTGCCAGCAGCCGCACCGGCGGAGGCACTGAAGCTTTCTTT.